The 2 T cell receptor beta chains in this list originate from one sample, sequenced in a study of T cells in Graves' hyperthyroidism and ophthalmopathy. RNA transcripts gave rise to amplified TCR beta CDR3 regions. A set of HTBI primers served as the primers for a first-round RT-PCR of the TCR CDR3. One entry per CDR3 protein results from TCRdb running MiXCR on the multiplex PCR reads. The profile shows roughly 380,000 distinct CDR3 sequences, roughly 14% of them singletons. The material sequenced was blood. The receptor set was obtained from a man aged 30 to 45 with Graves' hyperthyroidism that later progressed to Graves' ophthalmopathy.

This clonotype was counted many times. The V gene is TRBV2, the J gene TRBJ2-3; 10 bases align to TRBD2. Germline loops: CDR1 SNHLY, CDR2 FYNNEI. V lost 0 bases, J lost 3 bases, and 3 bases stayed unmatched. The CDR3 is 16 residues long. The CDR3 DNA reads as TGTGCCAGCAGTGAAGCTGCTAGCGGGGGAACAGATACGCAGTATTTT. Its protein product is CASSEAASGGTDTQYF.

V and J are TRBV4-1 and TRBJ1-5, with D tentatively TRBD1 (5 bases). Germline lookup yields CDR1 MGHRA and CDR2 YSYEKL. The V end lost 4 bases, the J end lost 9 bases, and 13 bases lay between the germline ends. This CDR3 comprises 13 residues. This chain's CDR3 is CASSLLLGGPQHF. Written as DNA, the CDR3 is TGCGCCAGCAGCCTTCTCCTTGGGGGGCCCCAGCATTTT.